The rows below give T cell receptor beta chains drawn from one sample of a study of OX40 agonist ivuxolimab in advanced cancers. Libraries were prepared by immunoSEQ multiplex PCR; TCRdb keeps only in-frame clonotypes and omits some of them. The sample has tens of thousands of clones, 75% to 85% seen once; the top ten hold about 0.69%. Sample: CD4+ or CD8+ T cells sorted from blood, taken in a trial of the OX40 agonist ivuxolimab. The receptors stem from an adult with an advanced solid tumor such as melanoma, head and neck, liver or kidney cancer. Each CDR3 is given with its conserved first and last residue. D genes are given only for firm matches. Clone size is shown for a subset of rows, as once, few, many or a class of expanded clone.

TRBD2 . TRBJ2-7 TRBV2 CASEGVAGGPLEQYF TGTGCCAGCGAGGGAGTAGCGGGGGGACCCTTAGAGCAGTACTTC
TRBD1 . TRBJ1-6 TRBV19 CASSMVQGQSPLHF TGTGCCAGTAGTATGGTACAGGGGCAGTCACCCCTCCACTTT
. . TRBJ1-5 TRBV12-5 CASGLGTENQPQHF TGTGCTAGTGGTTTGGGGACAGAAAATCAGCCCCAGCATTTT
TRBD1 . TRBJ1-1 TRBV29-1 CSVLNQGGVTEAFF TGCAGCGTTTTAAACCAGGGGGGTGTCACTGAAGCTTTCTTT
. . TRBJ2-7 TRBV11-2 CASSLDIGAPRVYF TGTGCCAGCAGCTTAGATATTGGAGCCCCGAGGGTGTACTTC
. . TRBJ2-5 TRBV7-6 CASSPRLGETQYF TGTGCCAGCAGCCCCCGACTAGGAGAGACCCAGTACTTC
. few TRBJ1-3 TRBV19 CASKEHGSGNTIYF TGTGCCAGTAAGGAGCACGGCTCTGGAAACACCATATATTTT
. . TRBJ2-2 TRBV14 CASSPTPLVTGELFF TGTGCCAGCAGCCCTACCCCTCTCGTCACCGGGGAGCTGTTTTTT
. . TRBJ2-2 TRBV6-1 CASSHRGVSGGELFF TGTGCCAGCAGTCACCGGGGTGTGTCGGGCGGGGAGCTGTTTTTT
TRBD2 . TRBJ2-2 TRBV5-1 CASSLVLSGKHGELFF TGCGCCAGCAGCTTGGTCCTTAGCGGGAAGCACGGGGAGCTGTTTTTT
. . TRBJ1-4 TRBV28 CASTPGSRNEKLFF TGTGCCAGCACCCCAGGGAGCCGAAATGAAAAACTGTTTTTT
TRBD2 . TRBJ2-1 TRBV5-1 CASSLELAGIYNEQFF TGCGCCAGCAGCTTGGAACTAGCGGGGATCTACAATGAGCAGTTCTTC
. . TRBJ2-1 TRBV7-2 CASSSQGGGPQEQFF TGTGCCAGCAGCTCCCAGGGGGGGGGCCCGCAAGAGCAGTTCTTC
TRBD1 . TRBJ1-2 TRBV5-8 CASSLEAGPGTAGYTF TGTGCCAGCAGCTTGGAGGCCGGACCCGGGACAGCTGGCTACACCTTC
. . TRBJ2-7 TRBV6-1 CASGGSASYEQYF TGTGCCAGCGGCGGGTCAGCCTCCTACGAGCAGTACTTC
TRBD1 . TRBJ2-2 TRBV7-2 CASSFTGGDTGELFF TGTGCCAGCAGCTTTACAGGGGGCGACACCGGGGAGCTGTTTTTT
. . TRBJ2-5 TRBV7-6 CASSLVSGGVQETQYF TGTGCCAGCAGCTTAGTATCTGGCGGTGTCCAAGAGACCCAGTACTTC
TRBD2 . TRBJ2-5 TRBV12-5 CASGLASGGVETQYF TGTGCTAGTGGTTTGGCTAGCGGGGGGGTGGAGACCCAGTACTTC
TRBD1 few TRBJ2-1 TRBV4-2 CASSQEGGQVEFF TGTGCCAGCAGCCAAGAGGGGGGACAGGTTGAGTTCTTC
. . TRBJ2-2 TRBV6-5 CASIDTSVTGELFF TGTGCCAGCATCGACACATCTGTAACCGGGGAGCTGTTTTTT